The clone carrying this T cell receptor (beta chain) came up once. The data were produced by immunoSEQ multiplex PCR, yet TCRdb's version contains in-frame clones alone and is incomplete. Here the sample spans under 40,000 clones, around 89% being singletons. The record originates from a study of blood T cell repertoires in COVID-19. Whole-study context: Acute and convalescent COVID-19 samples came from the United States, Italy and Spain. PBMCs, B-cell-depleted T cells, or T cells provided the cDNA or gDNA that made up the material.

This TCR was recovered from a man in his fifties or sixties with active COVID-19. The sequenced material came from peripheral blood.

CDR3 region: CASSYPRGTDTDTQYF. The CDR3 coding sequence is TGTGCCAGCAGTTACCCCCGGGGTACGGACACAGATACGCAGTATTTT. The chain joins TRBV6-2 or TRBV6-3 to TRBJ2-3; perhaps TRBD2 as D (5 bases). The germline V gene has CDR1 MNHEY and CDR2 SVGEGT. V was pared by 2 bases and J by 2 bases, with 14 bases between. The CDR3 is made up of 16 amino acids.